Below, 29 T cell receptor beta chains from the same sample are listed, as sequenced in a study of T cell responses to AZD1222 COVID-19 vaccine. Only in-frame clones appear in the TCRdb table, and some are missing; sequencing was by immunoSEQ multiplex PCR. Here the sample spans more than 140,000 clones, more than 70% being singletons. Sequenced material: peripheral blood, taken on day 0 of AZD1222 vaccination. All receptors come from an adult in good health.

The genes are TRBV10-3 and TRBJ2-1, with 10 nucleotides matching TRBD2. Germline CDR1 is ENHRY and CDR2 is SYGVKD. The length of the CDR3 is 14 residues. J lost 3 bases, V lost 6 bases, and 2 bases had no gene match. DNA for the CDR3: TGTGCCATCAGCACTAGCGGGGTCTACAATGAGCAGTTCTTC. Its protein is CAISTSGVYNEQFF.

J is TRBJ2-2 and V is TRBV5-1; 10 nucleotides line up with TRBD2. CDR1 and CDR2 (germline): SGHRS, YFSETQ. V was pared by 0 bases and J by 0 bases, with 8 bases of the junction left unmatched. The CDR3 is made up of 19 amino acids. Written as DNA, the CDR3 is TGCGCCAGCAGCTTGGTCCGTCTAGCGGGAGTTACGAACACCGGGGAGCTGTTTTTT. Protein: CASSLVRLAGVTNTGELFF.

The chain uses TRBV7-9 and TRBJ1-4; D possibly corresponds to TRBD1 (6 bases). Germline assignment: CDR1 SEHNR and CDR2 FQNEAQ (reference sequence). The V end lost 1 base, the J end lost 7 bases, and 19 bases lay between the germline ends. The CDR3 consists of 17 residues. The DNA of the CDR3 is TGTGCCAGCAGCTTAGATCTTTCGGGACATCTGGCTGAAAAACTGTTTTTT. It encodes CASSLDLSGHLAEKLFF.

The gene calls are TRBV18 and TRBJ1-4, with TRBD1 as a possible D gene (5 bases). CDR3 size: 18 residues. The germline V gene has CDR1 KGHSH and CDR2 LQKENI. V was pared by 1 base and J by 0 bases, with 15 bases between. The CDR3 coding sequence is TGTGCCAGCTCACCACGCGGGGCCGTGGGTGCAACTAATGAAAAACTGTTTTTT. This encodes CASSPRGAVGATNEKLFF.

The chain couples TRBV10-3 to TRBJ1-2, with 10 bases matching TRBD1. The CDR3 is 14 amino acids. Germline-derived CDR1 and CDR2 are ENHRY and SYGVKD. The V and J ends lost 7 bases and 6 bases, in that order; junction bases with no gene match: 8. As DNA, the CDR3 is TGTGCCATCAAACCGGGACAGGGGAACCATGGCTACACCTTC. Amino acids: CAIKPGQGNHGYTF.

The V gene is TRBV3-1 (or the pseudogene TRBV3-2), the J gene TRBJ1-5; D is unresolved. The V end lost 5 bases, the J end lost 3 bases, and 8 bases lay between the germline ends. The germline V gene has CDR1 LGHDT and CDR2 YNNKEL (reference sequence). The CDR3 consists of 13 residues. The CDR3 DNA reads TGTGCCAGCAGCAGGGAAGCCAATCAGCCCCAGCATTTT. It specifies CASSREANQPQHF.

The chain combines TRBV24-1 with TRBJ2-7; D is ambiguous. V lost 5 bases, J lost 5 bases, and 9 bases lay in between. The CDR3 sequence is 12 residues long. Germline values: CDR1 KGHDR, CDR2 SFDVKD. The CDR3 reads CATSALNDEQYF. CDR3 DNA sequence: TGTGCCACCAGTGCCCTAAACGACGAGCAGTACTTC.

The chain recombines TRBV12-2 with TRBJ2-3; the table gives TRBD2 as D, unverified against the DNA. TRBV12-2 is labeled a pseudogene. This CDR3 is built from 16 residues. CDR3 nucleotides: TGTGCAAGTCGCTTAGCCCGCTCTTCGGGTGTAGATACGCAGTATTTT. Translated, it gives CASRLARSSGVDTQYF.

The V and J genes are TRBV7-3 and TRBJ1-1; the D is unclear. In germline, CDR1 is SGHTA, CDR2 FQGTGA. Trimming stripped 2 bases from V and 1 base from J, with 2 bases between. This CDR3 has 12 amino acids. CDR3 loop: CASSLQNTEAFF. CDR3 DNA sequence: TGTGCCAGCAGCTTACAGAACACTGAAGCTTTCTTT.

V usage is TRBV6-1 and J usage is TRBJ1-2; unclear D gene. V lost 3 bases and J 5 bases, leaving 16 bases between the germline ends. The V gene's germline CDR1 is MNHNS and CDR2 SASEGT. The CDR3 loop spans 15 amino acids. The CDR3 bases are TGTGCCAGCAGTGACAACGTCGCCTCCGGTTATGGCTACACCTTC. Residues: CASSDNVASGYGYTF.

This chain connects TRBV5-8 to TRBJ2-7, with D unclear. Germline CDR1 reads SGHTS; CDR2 reads YDEGEE. Trimming stripped 4 bases from V and 4 bases from J, with 6 bases between. The CDR3 contains 11 residues. The CDR3 coding sequence is TGTGCCAGCAGCCCTCGGTACGAGCAGTACTTC. Translating it yields CASSPRYEQYF. The full variable domain, rest sourced from reference TRBV5-8 and TRBJ2-7, is EAGVTQSPTHLIKTRGQQATLRCSPISGHTSVYWYQQALGLGLQFLLWYDEGEERNRGNFPPRFSGRQFPNYSSELNVNALELEDSALYLCASSPRYEQYFGPGTRLTVT.

The chain couples TRBV19 to TRBJ1-5; D not certain. The V end lost 5 bases, the J end lost 7 bases, and 18 bases lay between the germline ends. The CDR3 covers 15 residues. Germline V CDR1 and CDR2: LNHDA, SQIVND (reference sequence). This CDR3 reads CASSSQDRLGQPQHF. DNA for the CDR3: TGTGCCAGTAGTTCCCAGGACCGGCTAGGCCAGCCCCAGCATTTT.

The table lists this clone with a count of one. This chain uses TRBV3-1 (or the pseudogene TRBV3-2) with TRBJ1-1; D not resolved. This CDR3 comprises 13 residues. Trimming cost V 3 bases and J 4 bases, with 9 bases left between them. The V gene's germline CDR1 is LGHDT and CDR2 YNNKEL (reference sequence). CDR3 sequence reads: CASSQMEGTEAFF. CDR3 bases: TGTGCCAGCAGCCAGATGGAGGGCACTGAAGCTTTCTTT.

CDR3: CASSLSFGYYGYTF. The CDR3 DNA reads TGTGCCAGCAGTTTATCGTTTGGGTATTATGGCTACACCTTC. The chain carries TRBV27 and TRBJ1-2; D uncertain. The CDR3 totals 14 residues. Deletions cut 0 bases from V and 5 bases from J, with 10 bases between. Germline V gene lookup returns CDR1 MNHEY and CDR2 SMNVEV (reference sequence).

The rearrangement links TRBV19 to TRBJ2-3, with D possibly matching TRBD1 (5 bases). Trimming took off 6 bases at V and 8 bases at J, with 9 bases between the two ends. CDR1 is LNHDA and CDR2 is SQIVND in the germline V gene (reference sequence). The CDR3 totals 11 residues. CDR3 in DNA: TGTGCCAGTAGGTCAGGGATTACGCAGTATTTT. Translated: CASRSGITQYF.

The chain joins TRBV29-1 to TRBJ1-1; D gene ambiguous. The CDR3 loop spans 12 amino acids. Trimming took 8 bases from V and 4 from J, leaving 14 bases between them. Germline loops: CDR1 SQVTM, CDR2 ANQGSEA. The CDR3 DNA sequence: TGCAGCCCGGGCGGCTTTTCCACTGAAGCTTTCTTT. Protein product: CSPGGFSTEAFF.

The chain combines TRBV7-2 with TRBJ2-4; D gene uncertain. The germline CDR1 and CDR2 sequences are SGHTA and FQGNSA. V lost 1 base and J lost 0, with 10 bases in between. The CDR3 extends over 16 amino acids. For the CDR3, the DNA is TGTGCCAGCAGCTTAGAGTTCGGTTTAGCCAAAAACATTCAGTACTTC. This gives the protein CASSLEFGLAKNIQYF.

The chain joins TRBV3-1 (or the pseudogene TRBV3-2) to TRBJ1-1; maybe TRBD1 (6 bases). Germline V gives CDR1 LGHDT, CDR2 YNNKEL (reference sequence). The CDR3 runs 13 residues. V lost 6 bases and J lost 6, with 14 bases in between. DNA for the CDR3: TGTGCCAGCAGACGGGGGGGCGCGCCTGAAGCTTTCTTT. It translates to CASRRGGAPEAFF.

DNA for the CDR3: TGTGCCTGGAGCAGGGAGAATCAGCCCCAGCATTTT. This gives the protein CAWSRENQPQHF. The rearrangement joins TRBV30 to TRBJ1-5; a possible D gene is TRBD1 (5 bases). From germline, CDR1 is GTSNPN and CDR2 SVGIG (reference sequence). The CDR3 is 12 residues long. With 3 bases removed from V and 4 bases from J, the gap between germline ends came to 7 bases.

This clone was seen just once. V and J are TRBV6-5 and TRBJ2-3, with TRBD2 matching over 10 bases. CDR1 and CDR2 (germline): MNHEY, SVGAGI. V lost 7 bases, J lost 9 bases, and 13 bases stayed unmatched. CDR3 size: 15 residues. The CDR3 here is CASKGGTAGGATQYF. The DNA for the CDR3 is TGTGCCAGCAAAGGGGGTACAGCGGGAGGGGCGACGCAGTATTTT.

The V gene is TRBV25-1, the J gene TRBJ1-5; 8 bases map to TRBD1. The J segment lost 5 bases and the V segment lost 2 bases, leaving 5 bases of the junction unmatched. Germline V lookup: CDR1 MGHDK, CDR2 SYGVNS. CDR3 length: 15 residues. CDR3 nucleotides: TGTGCCAGCAGTGAAGGCCAGGGGGCCGATCAGCCCCAGCATTTT. This translates into CASSEGQGADQPQHF.

This clone was seen more than once but under ten times. This chain joins TRBV4-2 and TRBJ1-1; unclear D gene. V was clipped by 0 bases and J by 1 base, with 6 bases between them. Germline CDR1 LGHNA, CDR2 YNFKEQ. The CDR3 sequence is 14 residues long. CDR3 sequence reads: CASSQELGNTEAFF. DNA of the CDR3: TGTGCCAGCAGCCAAGAACTGGGGAACACTGAAGCTTTCTTT.

V gene TRBV29-1 combines with J gene TRBJ2-1, with 7 bases that match TRBD2. Per the germline V gene, CDR1 is SQVTM and CDR2 is ANQGSEA. The CDR3 spans 14 residues. Unmatched junction bases numbered 9, after V lost 8 bases and J lost 2 bases. The CDR3, as DNA: TGCAGCTCTAATGGGGCGGGAGCCTACAATGAGCAGTTCTTC. Protein product: CSSNGAGAYNEQFF.

The CDR3 sequence: CASAFVRQETQYF. The CDR3 coding sequence is TGTGCCAGCGCTTTTGTGCGACAAGAGACCCAGTACTTC. The chain employs TRBV28 and TRBJ2-5, with D hard to call. The CDR3 covers 13 residues. V lost 8 bases and J lost 2, with 12 bases in between. Germline V lookup: CDR1 MDHEN, CDR2 SYDVKM.

This clone was recorded a few times. The chain joins TRBV4-3 to TRBJ1-6; D possibly corresponds to TRBD1 (5 bases). The CDR3 sequence is 14 residues long. Trimming took off 4 bases at V and 6 bases at J, with 10 bases between the two ends. Looked up from germline, CDR1 is LGHNA and CDR2 is YSLEER. The CDR3, as DNA: TGCGCCAGCAGCCTCCGGGACCGTAATTCACCCCTCCACTTT. Its protein product is CASSLRDRNSPLHF.

V is TRBV2 and J is TRBJ2-3, with D possibly matching TRBD2 (5 bases). Germline lookup yields CDR1 SNHLY and CDR2 FYNNEI. The CDR3 spans 12 residues. V lost 9 bases and J 8 bases, leaving 15 bases between the germline ends. Here the CDR3 DNA reads TGTGCCAGTCTGGGAAGCGGTCCTACGCAGTATTTT. This codes for CASLGSGPTQYF.

Only a few counts were recorded for this clone. The chain links TRBV29-1 to TRBJ2-5; 8 bases are shared with TRBD1. CDR3 length equals 12 residues. The V and J ends lost 6 bases and 6 bases, in that order; junction bases with no gene match: 6. Looked up from germline, CDR1 is SQVTM and CDR2 is ANQGSEA. CDR3 protein: CSVDTGGKTQYF. DNA of the CDR3: TGCAGCGTGGATACAGGGGGGAAGACCCAGTACTTC.

The genes are TRBV3-1 (or the pseudogene TRBV3-2) and TRBJ2-1; 9 bases align to TRBD2. Germline trimming cut 1 base from V and 5 bases from J; bases unmatched to any gene: 3. The CDR3 spans 15 residues. Germline CDR1 and CDR2: LGHDT and YNNKEL (reference sequence). In DNA, the CDR3 is TGTGCCAGCAGCCAAGGGAAGCGGGAGGACAATGAGCAGTTCTTC. Residues: CASSQGKREDNEQFF.

The chain couples TRBV7-8 to TRBJ2-5; D call uncertain. The length of the CDR3 is 12 residues. V gave up 5 bases and J gave up 3 bases, with 7 bases separating them. Per germline, CDR1 SGHVS and CDR2 FQNEAQ. Written as DNA, the CDR3 is TGTGCCAGCAGCGCGTATGAAGAGACCCAGTACTTC. It codes for CASSAYEETQYF.